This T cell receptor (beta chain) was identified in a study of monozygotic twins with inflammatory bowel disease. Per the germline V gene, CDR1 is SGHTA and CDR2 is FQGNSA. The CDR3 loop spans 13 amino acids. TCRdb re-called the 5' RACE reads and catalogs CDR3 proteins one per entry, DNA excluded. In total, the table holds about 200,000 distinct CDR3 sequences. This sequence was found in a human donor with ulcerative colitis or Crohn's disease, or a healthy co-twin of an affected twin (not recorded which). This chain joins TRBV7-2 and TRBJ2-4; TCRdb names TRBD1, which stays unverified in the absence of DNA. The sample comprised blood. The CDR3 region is CASSLGDSYIQYF. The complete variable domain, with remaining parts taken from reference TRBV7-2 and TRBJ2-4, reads GAGVSQSPSNKVTEKGKDVELRCDPISGHTALYWYRQSLGQGLEFLIYFQGNSAPDKSGLPSDRFSAERTGGSVSTLTIQRTQQEDSAVYLCASSLGDSYIQYFGAGTRLSVL.